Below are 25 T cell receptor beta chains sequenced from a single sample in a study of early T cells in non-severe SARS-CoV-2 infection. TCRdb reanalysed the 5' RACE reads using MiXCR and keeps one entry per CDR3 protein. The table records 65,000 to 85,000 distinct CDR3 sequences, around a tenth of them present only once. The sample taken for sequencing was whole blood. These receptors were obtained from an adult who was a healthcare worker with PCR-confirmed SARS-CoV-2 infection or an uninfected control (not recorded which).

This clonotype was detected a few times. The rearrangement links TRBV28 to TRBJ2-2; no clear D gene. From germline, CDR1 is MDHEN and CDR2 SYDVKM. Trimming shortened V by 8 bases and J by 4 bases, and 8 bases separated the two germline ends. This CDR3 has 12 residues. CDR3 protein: CASRILTGELFF. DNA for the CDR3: TGTGCCAGCCGCATACTCACCGGGGAGCTGTTTTTT.

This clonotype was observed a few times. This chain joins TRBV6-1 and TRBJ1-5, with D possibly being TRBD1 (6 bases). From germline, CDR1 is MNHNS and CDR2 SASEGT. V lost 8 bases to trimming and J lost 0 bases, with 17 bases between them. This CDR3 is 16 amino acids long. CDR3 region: CASVRGAAYSNQPQHF. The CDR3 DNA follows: TGTGCCAGCGTGCGGGGGGCAGCCTATAGCAATCAGCCCCAGCATTTT.

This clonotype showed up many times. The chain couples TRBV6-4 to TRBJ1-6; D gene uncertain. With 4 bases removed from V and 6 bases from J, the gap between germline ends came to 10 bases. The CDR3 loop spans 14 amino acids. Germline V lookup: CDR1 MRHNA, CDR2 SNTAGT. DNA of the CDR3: TGTGCCAGCAGTGCTTCCAGAATTAATTCACCCCTCCACTTT. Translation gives CASSASRINSPLHF.

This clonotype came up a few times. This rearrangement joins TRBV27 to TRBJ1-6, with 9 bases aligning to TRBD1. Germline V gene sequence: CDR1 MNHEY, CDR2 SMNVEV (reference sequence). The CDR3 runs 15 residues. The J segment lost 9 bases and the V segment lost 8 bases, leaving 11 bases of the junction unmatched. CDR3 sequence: CASGWEGQGLSPLHF. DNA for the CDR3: TGTGCCAGCGGCTGGGAGGGACAGGGACTTTCACCCCTCCACTTT.

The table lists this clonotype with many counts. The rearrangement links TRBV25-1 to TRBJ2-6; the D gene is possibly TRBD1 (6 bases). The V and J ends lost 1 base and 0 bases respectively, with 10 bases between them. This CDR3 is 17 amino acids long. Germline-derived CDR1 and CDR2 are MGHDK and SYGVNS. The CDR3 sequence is CASSELGAVSGANVLTF. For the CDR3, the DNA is TGTGCCAGCAGTGAATTGGGGGCGGTCTCTGGGGCCAACGTCCTGACTTTC.

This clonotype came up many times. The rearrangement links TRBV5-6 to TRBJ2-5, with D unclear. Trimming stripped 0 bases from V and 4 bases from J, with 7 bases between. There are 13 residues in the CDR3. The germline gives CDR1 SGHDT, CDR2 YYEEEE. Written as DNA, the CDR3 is TGTGCCAGCAGCTTGGTCGATTCAGAGACCCAGTACTTC. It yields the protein CASSLVDSETQYF.

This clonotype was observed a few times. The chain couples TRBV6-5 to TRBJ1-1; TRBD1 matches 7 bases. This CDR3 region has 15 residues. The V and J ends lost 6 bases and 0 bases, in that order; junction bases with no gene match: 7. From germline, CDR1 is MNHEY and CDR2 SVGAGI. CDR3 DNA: TGTGCCAGCAGCTTGGGGGACAGAGTGAACACTGAAGCTTTCTTT. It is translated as CASSLGDRVNTEAFF.

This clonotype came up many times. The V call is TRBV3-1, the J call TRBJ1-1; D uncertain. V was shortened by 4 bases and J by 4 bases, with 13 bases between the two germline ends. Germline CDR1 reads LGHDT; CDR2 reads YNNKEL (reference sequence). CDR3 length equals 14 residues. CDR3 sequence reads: CASSPFVTATEAFF. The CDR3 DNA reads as TGTGCCAGCAGCCCCTTTGTGACGGCCACTGAAGCTTTCTTT.

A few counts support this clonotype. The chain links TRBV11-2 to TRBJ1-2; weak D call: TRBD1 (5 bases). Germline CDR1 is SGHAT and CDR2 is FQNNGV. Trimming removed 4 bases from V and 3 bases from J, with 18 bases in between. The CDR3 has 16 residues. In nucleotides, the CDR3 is TGTGCCAGCAGCTCTAGACGAAGGGGACGCTACTATGGCTACACCTTC. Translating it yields CASSSRRRGRYYGYTF. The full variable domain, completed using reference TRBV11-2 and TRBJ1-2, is EAGVAQSPRYKIIEKRQSVAFWCNPISGHATLYWYQQILGQGPKLLIQFQNNGVVDDSQLPKDRFSAERLKGVDSTLKIQPAKLEDSAVYLCASSSRRRGRYYGYTFGSGTRLTVV.

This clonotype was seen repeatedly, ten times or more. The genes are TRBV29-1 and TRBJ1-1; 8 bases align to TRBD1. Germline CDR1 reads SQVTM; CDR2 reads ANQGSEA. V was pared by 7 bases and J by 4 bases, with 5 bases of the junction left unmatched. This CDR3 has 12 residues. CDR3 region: CSGYRGVTEAFF. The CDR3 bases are TGCAGCGGATACAGGGGGGTCACTGAAGCTTTCTTT. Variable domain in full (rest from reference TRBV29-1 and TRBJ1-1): SAVISQKPSRDICQRGTSLTIQCQVDSQVTMMFWYRQQPGQSLTLIATANQGSEATYESGFVIDKFPISRPNLTFSTLTVSNMSPEDSSIYLCSGYRGVTEAFFGQGTRLTVV.

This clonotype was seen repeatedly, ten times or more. CDR3 in DNA: TGTGCCAGCAGTTCAGAAATCTCCTACAATGAGCAGTTCTTC. It is translated as CASSSEISYNEQFF. This rearrangement joins TRBV12-3 or TRBV12-4 to TRBJ2-1; D remains unclear. Trimming stripped 4 bases from V and 0 bases from J, with 7 bases between. This CDR3 region has 14 residues.

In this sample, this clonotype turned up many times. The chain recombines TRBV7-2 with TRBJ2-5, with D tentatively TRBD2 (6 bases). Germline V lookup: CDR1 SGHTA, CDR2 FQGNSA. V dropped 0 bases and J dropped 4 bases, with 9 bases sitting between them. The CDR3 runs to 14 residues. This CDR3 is CASSLAGGGETQYF. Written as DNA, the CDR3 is TGTGCCAGCAGCTTAGCTGGGGGAGGAGAGACCCAGTACTTC.

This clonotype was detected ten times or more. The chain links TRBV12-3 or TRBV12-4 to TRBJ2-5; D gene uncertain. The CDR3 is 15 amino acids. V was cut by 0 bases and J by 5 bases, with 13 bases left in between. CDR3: CASSLAGQARETQYF. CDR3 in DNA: TGTGCCAGCAGTTTAGCGGGCCAAGCCCGGGAGACCCAGTACTTC.

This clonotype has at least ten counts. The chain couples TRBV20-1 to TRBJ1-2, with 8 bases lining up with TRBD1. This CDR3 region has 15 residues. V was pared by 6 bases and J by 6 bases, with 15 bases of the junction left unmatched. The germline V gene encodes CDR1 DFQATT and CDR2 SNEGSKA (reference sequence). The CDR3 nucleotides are TGCAGTGCCTCCAAGCTCAGACAGGGGTTACATGGCTACACCTTC. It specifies CSASKLRQGLHGYTF.

The CDR3 loop is CSGLVAGLPVGEQFF. CDR3 bases: TGCAGCGGGCTGGTAGCGGGACTACCCGTAGGAGAGCAGTTCTTC. This chain connects TRBV29-1 to TRBJ2-1; 8 bases align to TRBD2. The CDR3 has 15 residues. Germline V lookup: CDR1 SQVTM, CDR2 ANQGSEA. V was clipped by 7 bases and J by 10 bases; unmatched bases: 18.

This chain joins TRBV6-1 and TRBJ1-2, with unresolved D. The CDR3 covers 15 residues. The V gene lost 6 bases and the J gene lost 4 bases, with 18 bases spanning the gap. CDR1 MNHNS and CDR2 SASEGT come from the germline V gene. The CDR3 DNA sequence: TGTGCCAGCAGCCTGACAAACTCCAATCCCTATGGCTACACCTTC. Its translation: CASSLTNSNPYGYTF.

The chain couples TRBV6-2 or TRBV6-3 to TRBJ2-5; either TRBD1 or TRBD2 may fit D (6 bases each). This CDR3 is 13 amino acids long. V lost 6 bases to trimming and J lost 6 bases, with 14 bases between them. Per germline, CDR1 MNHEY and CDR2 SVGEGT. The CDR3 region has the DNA TGTGCCAGCAGGAACGGAGGGGGAAAGACCCAGTACTTC. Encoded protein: CASRNGGGKTQYF.

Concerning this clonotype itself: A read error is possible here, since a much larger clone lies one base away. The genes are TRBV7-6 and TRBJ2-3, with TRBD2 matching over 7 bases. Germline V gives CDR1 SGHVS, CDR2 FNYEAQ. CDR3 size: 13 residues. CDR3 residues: CVSSSTSADTQYF. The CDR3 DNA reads TGTGTCAGCAGTTCCACTAGCGCAGATACGCAGTATTTT.

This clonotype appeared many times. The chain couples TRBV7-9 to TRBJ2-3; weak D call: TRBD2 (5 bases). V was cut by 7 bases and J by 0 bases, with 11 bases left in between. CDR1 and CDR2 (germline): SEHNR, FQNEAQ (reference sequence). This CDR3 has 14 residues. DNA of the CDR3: TGTGCCAGCATCCTCAGCGGCAGCACAGATACGCAGTATTTT. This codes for CASILSGSTDTQYF.

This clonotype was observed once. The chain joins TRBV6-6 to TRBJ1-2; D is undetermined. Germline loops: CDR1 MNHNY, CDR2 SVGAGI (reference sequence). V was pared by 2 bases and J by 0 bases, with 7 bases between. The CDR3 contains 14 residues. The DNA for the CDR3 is TGTGCCAGCAGTTACGGAGAATCTAACTATGGCTACACCTTC. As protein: CASSYGESNYGYTF.

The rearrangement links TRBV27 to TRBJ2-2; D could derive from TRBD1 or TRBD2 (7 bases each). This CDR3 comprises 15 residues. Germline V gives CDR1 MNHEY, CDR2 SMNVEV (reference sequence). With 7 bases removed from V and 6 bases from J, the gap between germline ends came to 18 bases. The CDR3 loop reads CASTQGGASAGELFF. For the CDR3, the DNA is TGTGCCAGCACCCAGGGGGGGGCCTCGGCCGGGGAGCTGTTTTTT.

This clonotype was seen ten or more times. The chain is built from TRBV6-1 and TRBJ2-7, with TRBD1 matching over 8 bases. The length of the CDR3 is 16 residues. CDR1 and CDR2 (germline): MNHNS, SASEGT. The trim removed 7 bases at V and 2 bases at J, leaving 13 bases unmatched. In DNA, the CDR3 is TGTGCCAGCACTAAAGGTCGTTGGGACAGGACCTACGAGCAGTACTTC. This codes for CASTKGRWDRTYEQYF.

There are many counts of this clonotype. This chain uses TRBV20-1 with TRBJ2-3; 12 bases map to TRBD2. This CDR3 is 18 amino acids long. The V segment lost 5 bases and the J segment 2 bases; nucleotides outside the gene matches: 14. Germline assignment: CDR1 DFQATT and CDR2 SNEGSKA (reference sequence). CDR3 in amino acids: CSAPTSGRAPKHTDTQYF. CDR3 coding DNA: TGCAGTGCTCCGACTAGCGGGAGAGCTCCTAAACACACAGATACGCAGTATTTT.

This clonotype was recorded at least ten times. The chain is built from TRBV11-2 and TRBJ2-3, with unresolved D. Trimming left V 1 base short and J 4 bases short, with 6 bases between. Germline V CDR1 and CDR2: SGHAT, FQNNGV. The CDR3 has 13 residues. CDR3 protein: CASSLGNADTQYF. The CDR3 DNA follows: TGTGCCAGCAGCTTAGGGAACGCAGATACGCAGTATTTT. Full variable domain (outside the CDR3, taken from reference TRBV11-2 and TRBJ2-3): EAGVAQSPRYKIIEKRQSVAFWCNPISGHATLYWYQQILGQGPKLLIQFQNNGVVDDSQLPKDRFSAERLKGVDSTLKIQPAKLEDSAVYLCASSLGNADTQYFGPGTRLTVL.

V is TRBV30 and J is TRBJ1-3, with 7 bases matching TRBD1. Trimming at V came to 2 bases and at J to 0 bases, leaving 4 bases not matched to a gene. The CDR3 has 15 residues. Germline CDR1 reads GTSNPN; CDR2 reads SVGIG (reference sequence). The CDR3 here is CAWSYSGGSGNTIYF. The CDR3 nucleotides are TGTGCCTGGAGTTACTCAGGGGGCTCTGGAAACACCATATATTTT. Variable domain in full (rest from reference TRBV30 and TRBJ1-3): SQTIHQWPATLVQPVGSPLSLECTVEGTSNPNLYWYRQAAGRGLQLLFYSVGIGQISSEVPQNLSASRPQDRQFILSSKKLLLSDSGFYLCAWSYSGGSGNTIYFGEGSWLTVV.